Shown below are 25 T cell receptor beta chains from a single sample sequenced in a study of regulatory T cells in long-lasting Graves disease (dated by TCRdb to the early 2020s). Library method: multiplex PCR. Sequencing was carried out with an Illumina HiSeq 4000. TCR beta libraries were built with iRepertoire HTBI primers and Arm-PCR amplification of CDR3 regions. TCRdb trimmed public reads at Q25 via fastp, called clones via MiXCR and kept in-frame beta chains. Identical CDR3 protein sequences are pooled into one entry, listed with their most common genes and DNA. In this sample the table shows roughly 490,000 distinct CDR3 sequences, approximately 23% of which occur a single time. The leading ten clones occupy under 15% of the sample. The time point label of this sample denotes: persistent/refractory GD, antithyroid drugs over 5 years with positive TRAb. RNA was extracted from PBMCs in TRIzol for both TCR sequencing and RNA sequencing.

Sequencing was performed on peripheral blood mononuclear cells (PBMCs), taken when the disease was refractory, from a patient treated with antithyroid drugs. These receptors were obtained from a female donor with Graves disease.

In regard to this clonotype: Just one base apart from a much larger clone, this may be a read error. This chain links TRBV3-1 with TRBJ1-6, with D possibly being TRBD1 (6 bases). Germline assignment: CDR1 LGHDT and CDR2 YNNKEL (reference sequence). The CDR3 spans 14 residues. CDR3 protein: CAGSQRDTDSPLHF. CDR3 in DNA: TGTGCCGGCAGCCAGAGGGACACCGATTCACCCCTCCACTTT.

The V gene is TRBV30, the J gene TRBJ2-5; D is perhaps TRBD1 or TRBD2 (5 bases each). CDR3 length equals 14 residues. In germline, CDR1 is GTSNPN, CDR2 SVGIG (reference sequence). The germline V and J ends were trimmed by 0 bases and 4 bases, with 12 bases remaining between them. CDR3 bases: TGTGCCTGGAGTGTACAGTCAGGGAGAGAGACCCAGTACTTC. Its protein is CAWSVQSGRETQYF.

Many counts were recorded for this clonotype. The CDR3 reads CASSLRAVGYTF. CDR3 sequence (DNA): TGTGCCAGCAGTTTAAGGGCGGTTGGCTACACCTTC. The chain combines TRBV28 with TRBJ1-2; D remains ambiguous. Germline CDR1 MDHEN, CDR2 SYDVKM. The CDR3 length is 12 residues. Between the trimmed V and J ends, which lost 2 bases and 7 bases, there was a span of 8 bases.

V and J are TRBV5-1 and TRBJ2-1; D is undetermined. With 4 bases removed from V and 4 bases from J, the gap between germline ends came to 15 bases. The CDR3 consists of 15 residues. Germline V gene lookup returns CDR1 SGHRS and CDR2 YFSETQ. Here the CDR3 DNA reads TGCGCCAGCAGCCCTACGGGTAATACATACAATGAGCAGTTCTTC. Translating it yields CASSPTGNTYNEQFF.

Only a few counts were recorded for this clonotype. V usage is TRBV24-1 and J usage is TRBJ2-3; 12 bases are shared with TRBD1. The CDR3 contains 18 residues. The J segment lost 0 bases and the V segment lost 3 bases, leaving 6 bases of the junction unmatched. Germline CDR1 KGHDR, CDR2 SFDVKD. Here the CDR3 DNA reads TGTGCCACCAGTGATGGCCGGGACAGGGGGCGCAGCACAGATACGCAGTATTTT. Encoded protein: CATSDGRDRGRSTDTQYF.

This clonotype was observed a few times. J is TRBJ1-5 and V is TRBV7-9, with 7 bases matching TRBD1. The CDR3 loop spans 14 amino acids. V was clipped by 5 bases and J by 5 bases; unmatched bases: 6. Looked up from germline, CDR1 is SEHNR and CDR2 is FQNEAQ (reference sequence). The CDR3: CASSQTGNDQPQHF. DNA for the CDR3: TGTGCCAGCAGCCAGACAGGGAATGATCAGCCCCAGCATTTT.

In this sample, this clonotype turned up a few times. This chain uses TRBV11-1 with TRBJ2-2; D is perhaps TRBD1 (5 bases). The germline CDR1 and CDR2 sequences are SGHAT and FQDESV (reference sequence). The CDR3 extends over 14 amino acids. V shed 4 bases and J shed 2 bases, with 8 bases lying between them. CDR3 sequence reads: CASSSGHNTGELFF. The CDR3, as DNA: TGTGCCAGCAGCTCCGGACATAACACCGGGGAGCTGTTTTTT.

This clonotype was detected many times. This chain uses TRBV7-9 with TRBJ1-2; no definite D call. This CDR3 is 11 amino acids long. V gave up 5 bases and J gave up 6 bases, with 7 bases separating them. Per germline, CDR1 SEHNR and CDR2 FQNEAQ (reference sequence). The CDR3 spells CASSPSDGYTF. CDR3 sequence (DNA): TGTGCCAGCAGCCCCTCCGATGGCTACACCTTC.

V and J are TRBV7-9 and TRBJ1-1; no clear D. The CDR3 loop spans 16 amino acids. V lost 5 bases and J 4 bases, leaving 20 bases between the germline ends. The germline CDR1 and CDR2 sequences are SEHNR and FQNEAQ (reference sequence). The CDR3 protein is CASSLSREQYGTEAFF. The CDR3 coding sequence is TGTGCCAGCAGCCTTTCGAGGGAGCAGTATGGCACTGAAGCTTTCTTT.

The chain joins TRBV5-6 to TRBJ2-4, with D possibly TRBD2 on 6 matching bases. The V end lost 0 bases, the J end lost 12 bases, and 13 bases lay between the germline ends. This CDR3 has 13 residues. The germline V gene has CDR1 SGHDT and CDR2 YYEEEE. The DNA of the CDR3 is TGTGCCAGCAGCTTGGGTTTCGGGAGTAATCAGTACTTC. Its protein product is CASSLGFGSNQYF.

In this sample, this clonotype turned up many times. The chain couples TRBV28 to TRBJ2-2, with D perhaps TRBD1 or TRBD2 (5 bases each). The CDR3 consists of 16 residues. V lost 1 base and J lost 4, with 13 bases in between. The germline CDR1 and CDR2 sequences are MDHEN and SYDVKM. CDR3 DNA sequence: TGTGCCAGCAGTTTATCGGGGCAGGACCCCACCGGGGAGCTGTTTTTT. The encoded protein is CASSLSGQDPTGELFF.

The table lists this clonotype with a few counts. The chain links TRBV20-1 to TRBJ2-5; 8 bases fit TRBD2. CDR3 length: 15 residues. V gave up 5 bases and J gave up 2 bases; unmatched junction bases: 10. The germline V gene has CDR1 DFQATT and CDR2 SNEGSKA (reference sequence). CDR3 nucleotides: TGCAGTGCTGGGTTCGGGGGGGCCTTACAAGAGACCCAGTACTTC. Encoded protein: CSAGFGGALQETQYF.

The chain couples TRBV2 to TRBJ2-3; the match to TRBD1 covers 7 bases. This CDR3 has 14 amino acids. Trimming took 8 bases from V and 5 from J; bases not matched to a gene: 10. Germline lookup yields CDR1 SNHLY and CDR2 FYNNEI. The CDR3 loop reads CASGGRGGLDTQYF. The DNA of the CDR3 is TGTGCCAGCGGGGGTAGAGGGGGCTTAGATACGCAGTATTTT.

The chain is built from TRBV29-1 and TRBJ1-2; 8 bases map to TRBD1. The trim removed 0 bases at V and 4 bases at J, leaving 13 bases unmatched. This CDR3 is 17 amino acids long. Germline-derived CDR1 and CDR2 are SQVTM and ANQGSEA. CDR3 amino acids: CSVEDHWQGAASYGYTF. The CDR3 nucleotides read TGCAGCGTTGAAGATCATTGGCAGGGGGCCGCGTCCTATGGCTACACCTTC.

This clonotype appeared many times. The V call is TRBV28, the J call TRBJ1-1; 7 bases agree with TRBD1. Trimming cost V 1 base and J 7 bases; bases outside gene matches: 6. The CDR3 loop spans 14 amino acids. CDR1 and CDR2 from the germline V gene are MDHEN and SYDVKM. In nucleotides, the CDR3 is TGTGCCAGCAGTTTATACAGGGGCGGGATTGAAGCTTTCTTT. It translates to CASSLYRGGIEAFF.

This clonotype was counted at least ten times. The rearrangement joins TRBV6-1 to TRBJ1-5; D gene uncertain. There are 13 residues in the CDR3. Germline V lookup: CDR1 MNHNS, CDR2 SASEGT. The germline V and J ends were trimmed by 5 bases and 0 bases, with 5 bases remaining between them. The CDR3 is CASSRNSNQPQHF. CDR3 DNA sequence: TGTGCCAGCAGTCGAAATAGCAATCAGCCCCAGCATTTT.

Points on this clonotype: At one boundary the junction diverges from the germline segment, which might be a read error. The chain joins TRBV12-3 or TRBV12-4 to TRBJ2-2, with 9 bases fitting TRBD1. The CDR3 loop spans 15 amino acids. Written as DNA, the CDR3 is TGTGCCAGCACCAGGGACAGGGTCCAAGTCGGGGAGCTGCTTTTT. It specifies CASTRDRVQVGELLF.

The V and J genes are TRBV20-1 and TRBJ2-4; TRBD2 matches 13 bases. Germline lookup yields CDR1 DFQATT and CDR2 SNEGSKA (reference sequence). Trimming cost V 5 bases and J 9 bases; bases outside gene matches: 16. The CDR3 is 17 residues long. The CDR3 bases are TGCAGTGCTCCGAGTGGGACTAGCGGGAATCTAAGGGGCATTCAGTACTTC. This sequence encodes CSAPSGTSGNLRGIQYF.

The chain recombines TRBV20-1 with TRBJ2-7; D is possibly TRBD1 or TRBD2 (6 bases each). The germline V gene encodes CDR1 DFQATT and CDR2 SNEGSKA (reference sequence). CDR3 size: 10 residues. Trimming stripped 3 bases from V and 10 bases from J, with 10 bases between. The chain's CDR3 is CSAREGVQYF. CDR3 bases: TGCAGTGCTAGGGAGGGGGTTCAGTACTTC.

This clonotype has a handful of counts. V usage is TRBV6-4 and J usage is TRBJ2-2, with 9 nucleotides matching TRBD2. J gave up 4 bases and V 4 bases, and 7 bases lay outside the gene matches. This CDR3 is 16 amino acids long. Germline V CDR1 and CDR2: MRHNA, SNTAGT. The CDR3 DNA reads as TGTGCCAGCAGTGCCCTTAGCGGGAGTGGCACCGGGGAGCTGTTTTTT. As protein: CASSALSGSGTGELFF.

The chain combines TRBV12-3 or TRBV12-4 with TRBJ2-3; weak D call: TRBD2 (5 bases). Trimming cost V 1 base and J 4 bases, with 9 bases left between them. This CDR3 is 14 amino acids long. CDR3 sequence reads: CASSLGLASDTQYF. CDR3 sequence (DNA): TGTGCCAGCAGTTTAGGCCTAGCATCAGATACGCAGTATTTT.

This clonotype was detected many times. The gene calls are TRBV2 and TRBJ1-1; D is perhaps TRBD1 (5 bases). Trimming cost V 8 bases and J 4 bases, with 14 bases left between them. Looked up from germline, CDR1 is SNHLY and CDR2 is FYNNEI. This CDR3 region has 13 residues. CDR3 residues: CASAGHDGTEAFF. The CDR3 region has the DNA TGTGCCAGCGCTGGACATGATGGCACTGAAGCTTTCTTT.

The gene calls are TRBV3-1 and TRBJ1-5, with D possibly matching TRBD1 (5 bases). Germline V gene lookup returns CDR1 LGHDT and CDR2 YNNKEL (reference sequence). Trimming shortened V by 0 bases and J by 4 bases, and 10 bases separated the two germline ends. The length of the CDR3 is 15 residues. Written as DNA, the CDR3 is TGTGCCAGCAGCCAAGATACGACAGCTAATCAGCCCCAGCATTTT. Translated: CASSQDTTANQPQHF.

This clonotype showed up many times. The rearrangement uses TRBV30 and TRBJ1-4; D uncertain. Germline V gene data show CDR1 as GTSNPN and CDR2 as SVGIG (reference sequence). CDR3 size: 14 residues. The V end lost 2 bases, the J end lost 5 bases, and 12 bases lay between the germline ends. DNA of the CDR3: TGTGCCTGGAGTCGGACGGCCATGAATGAAAAACTGTTTTTT. It specifies CAWSRTAMNEKLFF.

For this clonotype: With a much larger clone just one base away, this may be a read error. The chain employs TRBV10-3 and TRBJ2-5; D is uncertain. The V gene lost 4 bases and the J gene lost 4 bases, with 7 bases spanning the gap. The CDR3 consists of 12 residues. CDR1 ENHRY and CDR2 SYGVKD come from the germline V gene. The CDR3 coding sequence is TGTGCCATCAGTGGGCCGAGAGAGACCCAGTACTTC. Amino acids: CAISGPRETQYF.